The 28 T cell receptor beta chains listed next were all sequenced from one sample in a study of PD-1 blockade in classical Hodgkin lymphoma. Each patient's relapse followed autologous stem cell transplantation, and brentuximab vedotin exposure varied. Repertoires were generated with immunoSEQ multiplex PCR, while TCRdb's copy carries only in-frame clones and drops some. The sample consists of approximately 150,000 clones, approximately 72% of them appearing once. Material: peripheral blood mononuclear cells (PBMCs), obtained before the second cycle of nivolumab. The receptor source for this set is a human donor with classical Hodgkin lymphoma.

This chain connects TRBV5-1 to TRBJ2-2; TRBD1 matches 7 bases. V gave up 0 bases and J gave up 3 bases; unmatched junction bases: 5. CDR3 length: 16 amino acids. The germline CDR1 and CDR2 sequences are SGHRS and YFSETQ. CDR3 coding DNA: TGCGCCAGCAGCTTGGGCCACAGGGGTTACACCGGGGAGCTGTTTTTT. It translates to CASSLGHRGYTGELFF.

This clone was seen a single time. This sequence joins TRBV6-1 and TRBJ2-7, with D tentatively TRBD1 or TRBD2 (5 bases each). Trimming stripped 7 bases from V and 2 bases from J, with 12 bases between. This CDR3 comprises 13 residues. CDR1 and CDR2 (germline): MNHNS, SASEGT. CDR3: CASIRTGPYEQYF. The CDR3 DNA follows: TGTGCCAGCATCAGGACGGGACCCTACGAGCAGTACTTC.

This clone was counted once. The J gene is TRBJ2-3, the V gene TRBV27; no reliable D call. Germline lookup yields CDR1 MNHEY and CDR2 SMNVEV (reference sequence). V was pared by 1 base and J by 2 bases, with 4 bases between. CDR3 size: 13 residues. The chain's CDR3 is CASSLLTTDTQYF. Here the CDR3 DNA reads TGTGCCAGCAGTTTATTAACCACAGATACGCAGTATTTT.

This clone was recorded many times. The chain carries TRBV4-2 and TRBJ2-7, with D perhaps being TRBD1 or TRBD2 (5 bases each). Trimming took off 5 bases at V and 3 bases at J, with 14 bases between the two ends. Germline CDR1 and CDR2: LGHNA and YNFKEQ. CDR3 length equals 14 residues. CDR3 amino acids: CASSLVGRHYEQYF. DNA of the CDR3: TGTGCCAGCAGCTTGGTGGGACGGCACTACGAGCAGTACTTC.

This sequence joins TRBV25-1 and TRBJ2-1; 7 nucleotides agree with TRBD2. Germline-derived CDR1 and CDR2 are MGHDK and SYGVNS. V lost 5 bases and J lost 15; bases outside the gene matches: 16. The CDR3 covers 14 residues. The CDR3 sequence: CASSPPGGSPGGFF. The CDR3 nucleotides are TGTGCCAGCAGTCCTCCGGGCGGGAGCCCTGGTGGGTTCTTC. The variable domain in full, completed from reference TRBV25-1 and TRBJ2-1, reads EADIYQTPRYLVIGTGKKITLECSQTMGHDKMYWYQQDPGMELHLIHYSYGVNSTEKGDLSSESTVSRIRTEHFPLTLESARPSHTSQYLCASSPPGGSPGGFFGPGTRLTVL.

The chain uses TRBV2 and TRBJ1-1; TRBD1 aligns across 8 bases. V trimming: 2 bases; J trimming: 1 base; junction bases outside the gene matches: 3. CDR1 SNHLY and CDR2 FYNNEI come from the germline V gene. CDR3 length: 15 residues. CDR3 bases: TGTGCCAGCAGTGAACAGGGGGCAGGGAACACTGAAGCTTTCTTT. It translates to CASSEQGAGNTEAFF.

This chain uses TRBV5-8 with TRBJ2-3, with D unclear. Trimming cost V 3 bases and J 2 bases, with 16 bases left between them. Germline assignment: CDR1 SGHTS and CDR2 YDEGEE. The CDR3 has 16 amino acids. CDR3 in amino acids: CASSSQVGVLTDTQYF. CDR3 DNA: TGTGCCAGCAGCTCCCAGGTCGGAGTTCTCACAGATACGCAGTATTTT.

The chain carries TRBV7-3 and TRBJ2-2; 14 nucleotides match TRBD2. CDR3 length: 20 residues. V lost 4 bases to trimming and J lost 0 bases; unmatched junction nucleotides: 10. The germline CDR1 and CDR2 sequences are SGHTA and FQGTGA. The CDR3 region is CASSYPGLAGGTTNTGELFF. The CDR3 nucleotides read TGTGCCAGCAGCTACCCTGGACTAGCGGGAGGCACCACGAACACCGGGGAGCTGTTTTTT.

This clone has ten or more counts. The J gene is TRBJ1-2, the V gene TRBV2, with D possibly being TRBD1 (6 bases). Germline values: CDR1 SNHLY, CDR2 FYNNEI. Deletions cut 9 bases from V and 6 bases from J, with 17 bases between. The CDR3 is made up of 13 amino acids. The DNA of the CDR3 is TGTGCCAGTTTACAGGGCAGGTGGAATGGCTACACCTTC. This codes for CASLQGRWNGYTF.

The V and J genes are TRBV6-1 and TRBJ1-2; maybe TRBD1 (5 bases). Germline CDR1 and CDR2: MNHNS and SASEGT. V lost 4 bases and J lost 3, with 15 bases in between. The CDR3 has 15 amino acids. CDR3 coding DNA: TGTGCCAGCAGTGTGGGGGTCGGAGGAGACTATGGCTACACCTTC. It codes for CASSVGVGGDYGYTF.

The chain recombines TRBV4-1 with TRBJ1-3, with 10 nucleotides matching TRBD1. Germline V gives CDR1 MGHRA, CDR2 YSYEKL. The CDR3 loop spans 16 amino acids. The ends lost 1 base at V and 3 bases at J; junction bases unmatched: 3. The CDR3 nucleotides read TGCGCCAGCAGCCAAGTGACAGGGGGCATTGGAAACACCATATATTTT. It translates to CASSQVTGGIGNTIYF.

The chain has TRBV29-1 and TRBJ2-2, with 7 positions matching TRBD2. The CDR3 has 12 residues. V lost 7 bases and J lost 6; bases outside the gene matches: 5. The germline V gene encodes CDR1 SQVTM and CDR2 ANQGSEA. CDR3: CSARAGAGELFF. The CDR3 DNA reads TGCAGCGCCCGCGCGGGGGCCGGGGAGCTGTTTTTT.

This chain joins TRBV27 and TRBJ2-7; D not resolved. The CDR3 consists of 13 residues. V lost 2 bases and J lost 5, with 10 bases in between. The germline V gene has CDR1 MNHEY and CDR2 SMNVEV (reference sequence). The CDR3 loop reads CASSLGAANEQYF. The CDR3 nucleotides read TGTGCCAGCAGTTTAGGTGCGGCCAACGAGCAGTACTTC.

The chain is built from TRBV18 and TRBJ1-1, with no clear D. Trimming removed 0 bases from V and 5 bases from J, with 16 bases in between. CDR3 length: 16 amino acids. From germline, CDR1 is KGHSH and CDR2 LQKENI. CDR3 loop: CASSPPAGYGETEAFF. CDR3 DNA: TGTGCCAGCTCACCACCGGCTGGATATGGGGAAACTGAAGCTTTCTTT.

The chain is built from TRBV12-5 and TRBJ1-1, with D perhaps matching TRBD1 (5 bases). Germline CDR1 reads LGHNT; CDR2 reads FRNRAP. Trimming shortened V by 3 bases and J by 0 bases, and 11 bases separated the two germline ends. This CDR3 region has 15 residues. CDR3 protein: CASGLQEHMNTEAFF. The CDR3 DNA is TGTGCTAGTGGTTTACAGGAGCACATGAACACTGAAGCTTTCTTT.

Comments on this clone: Compared with germline, one end of the junction differs, possibly owing to a read error. Within the sample, other DNA sequences also encode this same CDR3. The chain uses TRBV5-1 and TRBJ1-2; 7 bases map to TRBD1. Germline assignment: CDR1 SGHRS and CDR2 YFSETQ. CDR3 length: 13 amino acids. The CDR3 coding sequence is TGTGCCAGCACAGGACAGGATCTAGTTGGCTACACCTTC. It is translated as CASTGQDLVGYTF.

V usage is TRBV10-3 and J usage is TRBJ2-7; the match to TRBD1 covers 7 bases. The V gene's germline CDR1 is ENHRY and CDR2 SYGVKD. Germline trimming cut 9 bases from V and 0 bases from J; bases unmatched to any gene: 2. The CDR3 is 12 amino acids. CDR3 amino acids: CAIRDSSYEQYF. The DNA of the CDR3 is TGTGCCATACGGGACAGCTCCTACGAGCAGTACTTC.

The V and J genes are TRBV11-2 and TRBJ2-7; 7 nucleotides match TRBD2. The CDR3 totals 17 residues. Germline CDR1 and CDR2: SGHAT and FQNNGV. Losses at the gene ends were 0 bases for V and 3 bases for J; bases not matched to a gene: 11. The DNA for the CDR3 is TGTGCCAGCAGCTTAGATTCGGGGGAGGGCATTGTCTACGAGCAGTACTTC. It codes for CASSLDSGEGIVYEQYF.

This clone was recorded a few times. The gene calls are TRBV6-5 and TRBJ1-6; a possible D gene is TRBD1 (5 bases). Germline lookup yields CDR1 MNHEY and CDR2 SVGAGI. The CDR3 contains 15 residues. The V end lost 0 bases, the J end lost 8 bases, and 11 bases lay between the germline ends. CDR3: CASSYSRDSDSPLHF. CDR3 DNA: TGTGCCAGCAGTTACTCGAGAGACAGCGATTCACCCCTCCACTTT.

This chain connects TRBV6-1 to TRBJ2-7, with D uncertain. Trimming cost V 2 bases and J 4 bases, with 12 bases left between them. This CDR3 has 14 residues. CDR1 MNHNS and CDR2 SASEGT come from the germline V gene. The CDR3 loop reads CASSESTEQYEQYF. The CDR3 nucleotides are TGTGCCAGCAGTGAAAGTACGGAACAGTACGAGCAGTACTTC.

V is TRBV19 and J is TRBJ1-2, with 8 bases lining up with TRBD1. V was pared by 6 bases and J by 8 bases, with 8 bases of the junction left unmatched. Germline values: CDR1 LNHDA, CDR2 SQIVND (reference sequence). The CDR3 extends over 13 amino acids. The CDR3 DNA sequence: TGTGCCAGTAGACCGAGGACAGGGTACGGCTACACCTTC. Translated, it gives CASRPRTGYGYTF.

The rearrangement links TRBV6-6 to TRBJ1-2; D is perhaps TRBD1 (5 bases). CDR3 length equals 13 residues. Germline V lookup: CDR1 MNHNY, CDR2 SVGAGI (reference sequence). V was shortened by 8 bases and J by 0 bases, with 10 bases between the two germline ends. CDR3 nucleotide sequence: TGTGCCAGCGGGGCAGCCTCTAACTATGGCTACACCTTC. Its protein product is CASGAASNYGYTF.

The chain carries TRBV10-3 and TRBJ2-7; the D gene is possibly TRBD2 (6 bases). The CDR3 has 14 residues. V was shortened by 0 bases and J by 2 bases, with 8 bases between the two germline ends. Germline assignment: CDR1 ENHRY and CDR2 SYGVKD. The CDR3 here is CAISESASAYEQYF. The CDR3 coding sequence is TGTGCCATCAGTGAGTCGGCTAGCGCCTACGAGCAGTACTTC.

A word on this clone: The sample holds other DNA sequences that translate to the same CDR3. V is TRBV5-1 and J is TRBJ2-1; D unresolved. Germline lookup yields CDR1 SGHRS and CDR2 YFSETQ. The CDR3 spans 15 residues. Trimming removed 2 bases at V and 2 bases at J, with 11 bases between. The CDR3 nucleotides are TGCGCCAGCAGCTTCGCAGGAGCGACCTACAATGAGCAGTTCTTC. Protein: CASSFAGATYNEQFF.

The sample holds one count of this clone. The CDR3 DNA reads as TGTGCCAGCAGTTACTCGGGCAGCAATCAGCCCCAGCATTTT. It yields the protein CASSYSGSNQPQHF. This chain links TRBV6-6 with TRBJ1-5; D call uncertain. V was shortened by 0 bases and J by 1 base, with 4 bases between the two germline ends. This CDR3 is built from 14 residues. The germline gives CDR1 MNHNY, CDR2 SVGAGI (reference sequence).

This rearrangement joins TRBV5-4 to TRBJ2-7; TRBD1 aligns across 7 bases. Germline CDR1 SGHNT, CDR2 YYREEE (reference sequence). J lost 0 bases, V lost 4 bases, and 10 bases had no gene match. The length of the CDR3 is 16 residues. The CDR3 bases are TGTGCCAGCAGCCCCGCTCGACAGGGCGGCTCCTACGAGCAGTACTTC. Residues: CASSPARQGGSYEQYF.

The rearrangement uses TRBV5-1 and TRBJ2-5; 8 nucleotides match TRBD1. J gave up 5 bases and V 4 bases, and 7 bases lay outside the gene matches. Germline CDR1 and CDR2: SGHRS and YFSETQ. This CDR3 region has 14 residues. DNA of the CDR3: TGCGCCAGCAGCCTCAGGGGGCTTTCGGAGACCCAGTACTTC. As protein: CASSLRGLSETQYF.

V and J are TRBV7-3 and TRBJ2-1; perhaps TRBD2 as D (6 bases). Trimming shortened V by 2 bases and J by 6 bases, and 14 bases separated the two germline ends. The germline gives CDR1 SGHTA, CDR2 FQGTGA. This CDR3 is 15 amino acids long. The CDR3 sequence: CASSLGNGRSNEQFF. As DNA, the CDR3 is TGTGCCAGCAGCTTAGGTAATGGGAGGAGCAATGAGCAGTTCTTC. Variable domain in full (rest from reference TRBV7-3 and TRBJ2-1): GAGVSQTPSNKVTEKGKYVELRCDPISGHTALYWYRQSLGQGPEFLIYFQGTGAADDSGLPNDRFFAVRPEGSVSTLKIQRTERGDSAVYLCASSLGNGRSNEQFFGPGTRLTVL.